A single TCR beta chain is shown here with its context. Its antigen remains unidentified. Amplification used 60 Vbeta primers and 13 Jbeta primers. Here immunoSEQ multiplex PCR was the method, and the copy in TCRdb shows in-frame clones only, minus some. The profile covers around 150,000 clones, with 77% appearing a single time and 2% to 2.5% taken by the ten largest. From germline, CDR1 is SGHDN and CDR2 FVKESK. V lost 2 bases to trimming and J lost 3 bases; unmatched junction nucleotides: 2. This CDR3 has 14 amino acids. The sample is drawn from a study of cytomegalovirus exposure and HLA in healthy donors. As for the study in general: Out of roughly 200 million T cells, an earlier analysis found around 120 million unique TCR beta sequences in total. Study-wide results and caveats: Earlier analysis found most TCR beta V segments productive about 90% or about 30% of the time. What was likely a sequencing artifact was a cluster of highly shared sequence variants.

The chain employs TRBV14 and TRBJ1-1; TRBD1 matches 8 bases. Sequencing was carried out using PBMCs. This clonotype originated in a man aged 25-45 years in good health and CMV-seronegative. CDR3 sequence: CASSQNRGDTEAFF. CDR3 DNA: TGTGCCAGCAGCCAAAACAGGGGGGACACTGAAGCTTTCTTT.